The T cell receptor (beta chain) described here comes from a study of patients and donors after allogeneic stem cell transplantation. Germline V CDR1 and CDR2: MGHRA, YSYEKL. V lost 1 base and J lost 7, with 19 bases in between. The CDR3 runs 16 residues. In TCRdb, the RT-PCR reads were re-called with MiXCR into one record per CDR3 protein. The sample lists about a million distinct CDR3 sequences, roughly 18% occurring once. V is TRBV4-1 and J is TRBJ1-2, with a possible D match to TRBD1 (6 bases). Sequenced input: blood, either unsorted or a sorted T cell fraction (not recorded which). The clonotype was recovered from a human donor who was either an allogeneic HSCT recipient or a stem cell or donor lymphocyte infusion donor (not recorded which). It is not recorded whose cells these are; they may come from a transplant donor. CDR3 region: CASSQVGAQGVSGYTF. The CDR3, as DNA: TGCGCCAGCAGCCAAGTGGGGGCGCAGGGAGTCTCTGGCTACACCTTC.